This TCR beta chain stems from a study of post-analysis software for immune sequencing data. Findings and caveats of the study: Several TRBV segments (TRBV5-6, TRBV5-1 and TRBV20-1 among them) occurred more frequently in patients than in controls. There was significantly lower normalized Chao1 diversity in multiple sclerosis patients than in controls.

Trimming took 4 bases from V and 8 from J; bases not matched to a gene: 18. The CDR3 spans 18 residues. In germline, CDR1 is LGHNA, CDR2 YSLEER. For this clonotype: Its matching antigen is unknown.

The TCR beta cDNA libraries contained unique molecular identifiers. The yield from about 1 to 10 million T cells was 500,000 or so cDNA molecules in total. TCRdb processed the PCR reads anew with MiXCR; each CDR3 protein has one entry. The sample carries approximately 350,000 distinct CDR3 sequences, less than 40% recorded once. J is TRBJ2-2 and V is TRBV4-3, with 8 bases aligning to TRBD1. The material sequenced was blood. The sequence was obtained from a girl aged 5-17 years with multiple sclerosis. CDR3 protein: CASSPLISGTGRRGELFF. In DNA, the CDR3 is TGCGCCAGCAGCCCCCTGATCTCCGGGACAGGAAGAAGGGGGGAGCTGTTTTTT.